This T cell receptor (beta chain) was identified in a study of human T cells and chemical hapten exposure. About the study: The use of 2% DPC on roughly 2 cm by roughly 2 cm of upper inner arm skin constituted sensitization.

Study-wide results and limits: While controls formed fewer of them, expanded TCRs formed significantly more large CDR3 similarity clusters. Following DPC sensitization, TCRs present above 1 in 1000 frequency showed no change.

A remark on this clonotype: Antigen unknown.

The CDR3 sequence is 15 residues long. V gave up 2 bases and J gave up 1 base, with 11 bases separating them. The germline gives CDR1 MDHEN, CDR2 SYDVKM. The time point was: pre-sensitization, week 0. Stated treatment: therapeutic diphenylcyclopropenone sensitization with weekly scalp DPC. Each donor was an alopecia patient between 18 and 70 years of age who qualified for DPC. From the RACE reads, TCRdb called clonotypes with MiXCR, one entry per CDR3 protein. The sample carries over 300,000 distinct CDR3 sequences, 4.5% to 6% recorded once. The starting material was whole blood, obtained in connection with sensitization to the hapten diphenylcyclopropenone (DPC). This receptor was obtained from a woman in her fifties or sixties with alopecia areata. Some clones in this sample may be carry-over from other donors' samples. The chain joins TRBV28 to TRBJ1-1; TRBD1 is a possible D gene (6 bases). The DNA for the CDR3 is TGTGCCAGCAGTTTACCTTTACAGGGGAACACTGAAGCTTTCTTT. Its protein is CASSLPLQGNTEAFF.